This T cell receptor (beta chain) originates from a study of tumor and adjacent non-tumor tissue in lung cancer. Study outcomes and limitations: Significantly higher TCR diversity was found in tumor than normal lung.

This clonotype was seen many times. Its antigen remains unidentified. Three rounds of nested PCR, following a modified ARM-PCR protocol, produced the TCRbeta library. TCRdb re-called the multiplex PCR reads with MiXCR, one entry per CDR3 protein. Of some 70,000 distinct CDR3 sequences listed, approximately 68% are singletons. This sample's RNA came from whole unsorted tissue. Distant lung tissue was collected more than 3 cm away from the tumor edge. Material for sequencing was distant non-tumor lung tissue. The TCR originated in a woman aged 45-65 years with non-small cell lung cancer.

CDR3 bases: TGCAGTGCTGGGGGAGGGAATAACTATGGCTACACCTTC. This codes for CSAGGGNNYGYTF. The V and J genes are TRBV20-1 and TRBJ1-2; TRBD1 is a possible D gene (5 bases). Germline CDR1 DFQATT, CDR2 SNEGSKA (reference sequence). V was trimmed by 5 bases and J by 1 base, leaving 11 bases between them. This CDR3 region has 13 residues.